These T cell receptor beta chains were read from a single sample in a study of blood T cell repertoires in COVID-19. Method: immunoSEQ multiplex PCR; TCRdb's copy keeps in-frame clones and lacks some. Of about 130,000 clones in the sample, roughly nine tenths are singletons; the top ten hold about an eighth. The sequencing input was peripheral blood. These TCRs come from a woman aged 70-85 years with COVID-19, enrolled during active disease. The CDR3 runs from the conserved cysteine through the conserved F or W. The D gene is left open where the match is weak. Only some rows state a clone size, as once, few, many or a class for expanded clones.

V: TRBV2
size: NA
J: TRBJ1-5
D: TRBD1
DNA: TGTGCCAGCGCCGCGACAGGGGTTCAGCCCCAGCATTTT
CDR3: CASAATGVQPQHF

V: TRBV27
size: NA
J: TRBJ2-7
D: NA
DNA: TGTGCCAGCAGGGAGATACAGGGTTACGAGCAGTACTTC
CDR3: CASREIQGYEQYF

V: TRBV14
size: NA
J: TRBJ2-1
D: NA
DNA: TGTGCCAGCAGCCCAGGGGTTTACAATGAGCAGTTCTTC
CDR3: CASSPGVYNEQFF

V: TRBV6-6
size: NA
J: TRBJ2-7
D: NA
DNA: TGTGCCAGCAGGAGGGACACCTACGAGCAGTACTTC
CDR3: CASRRDTYEQYF

V: TRBV28
size: NA
J: TRBJ1-5
D: NA
DNA: TGTGCCAGCAGCAACCGGGGGTTTGATCAGCCCCAGCATTTT
CDR3: CASSNRGFDQPQHF

V: TRBV4-1
size: NA
J: TRBJ1-5
D: TRBD1
DNA: TGCGCCAGCAGCCAAGAGGGACAGGCCAATCAGCCCCAGCATTTT
CDR3: CASSQEGQANQPQHF

V: TRBV6-5
size: NA
J: TRBJ1-1
D: TRBD1
DNA: TGTGCCAGCACCTTTGGGGGGACAGGGAACACTGAAGCTTTCTTT
CDR3: CASTFGGTGNTEAFF

V: TRBV25-1
size: NA
J: TRBJ2-7
D: NA
DNA: TGTGCCAGCAGTGATAGCGACCCCTACGAGCAGTACTTC
CDR3: CASSDSDPYEQYF

V: TRBV4-1
size: once
J: TRBJ1-2
D: TRBD1
DNA: TGCGCCAGCAGCCGAGGACAGGGAGTTTATAACTATGGCTACACCTTC
CDR3: CASSRGQGVYNYGYTF

V: TRBV5-5
size: NA
J: TRBJ1-4
D: NA
DNA: TGTGCCAGCAGCTTGGAAGGGGACACAACTAATGAAAAACTGTTTTTT
CDR3: CASSLEGDTTNEKLFF

V: TRBV9
size: NA
J: TRBJ1-2
D: TRBD1
DNA: TGTGCCAGCAGCGGAGGACAGGAGAACTATGGCTACACCTTC
CDR3: CASSGGQENYGYTF

V: TRBV5-1
size: NA
J: TRBJ1-1
D: TRBD1
DNA: TGCGCCAGCAGCCTACACGGACAGGGCACTGAAGCTTTCTTT
CDR3: CASSLHGQGTEAFF

V: TRBV2
size: NA
J: TRBJ2-7
D: TRBD2
DNA: TGTGCCAGCAGCTCGGGACTAGCGGGGGGGCGGTCCCTCGAGCAGTACTTC
CDR3: CASSSGLAGGRSLEQYF

V: TRBV7-2
size: NA
J: TRBJ2-3
D: TRBD2
DNA: TGTGCCAGCAGCTTAGTTGGGACTAGCGGCACAGATACGCAGTATTTT
CDR3: CASSLVGTSGTDTQYF

V: TRBV5-1
size: once
J: TRBJ1-1
D: NA
DNA: TGCGCCAGCAGCTTGTGGGGGGAAAACACTGAAGCTTTCTTT
CDR3: CASSLWGENTEAFF

V: TRBV6-5
size: NA
J: TRBJ2-7
D: TRBD1
DNA: TGTGCCAGCAGAAGGACAGGATCTTACGAGCAGTACTTC
CDR3: CASRRTGSYEQYF

V: TRBV27
size: NA
J: TRBJ2-3
D: TRBD1
DNA: TGTGCCAGCAGTAAATCCGGGACAGGGGCGACTTATACGCAGTATTTT
CDR3: CASSKSGTGATYTQYF

V: TRBV24-1
size: few
J: TRBJ2-1
D: TRBD2
DNA: TGTGCCACCAGTGACGCTCTAGCGGGGGGGCGCAATGAGCAGTTCTTC
CDR3: CATSDALAGGRNEQFF

V: TRBV7-9
size: once
J: TRBJ2-5
D: TRBD1
DNA: TGTGCCAGCAGCAGGACAGGGGGCGAGCCGCCAGAGACCCAGTACTTC
CDR3: CASSRTGGEPPETQYF

V: TRBV12-5
size: NA
J: TRBJ2-2
D: NA
DNA: TGTGCTAGTGGTTTGGGCAGTCGAGGAATAGGGGAGCTGTTTTTT
CDR3: CASGLGSRGIGELFF

V: TRBV6-5
size: NA
J: TRBJ2-7
D: NA
DNA: TGTGCCAGCAGTTACTCAGGCAGGGGCTCCTACGAGCAGTACTTC
CDR3: CASSYSGRGSYEQYF

V: TRBV9
size: NA
J: TRBJ1-5
D: NA
DNA: TGTGCCAGCAGCGTGGGGGCCACCGCCAATCAGCCCCAGCATTTT
CDR3: CASSVGATANQPQHF

V: TRBV30
size: NA
J: TRBJ1-1
D: NA
DNA: TGTGCCTGGAGGAGGTTAATGAACACTGAAGCTTTCTTT
CDR3: CAWRRLMNTEAFF

V: TRBV7-2
size: NA
J: TRBJ2-3
D: TRBD2
DNA: TGTGCCAGCAGCTTACGACTAGCGGGGGACGGGTCCGATACGCAGTATTTT
CDR3: CASSLRLAGDGSDTQYF

V: TRBV7-9
size: NA
J: TRBJ2-7
D: TRBD1
DNA: TGTGCCAGCAGCCCCAACGTCCACAGGGGGGAATCCTACGAGCAGTACTTC
CDR3: CASSPNVHRGESYEQYF

V: TRBV3-1/TRBV3-2
size: NA
J: TRBJ1-2
D: NA
DNA: TGTGCCAGCAGCCAAGCGGGGGGCGATGGCTACACCTTC
CDR3: CASSQAGGDGYTF

V: TRBV28
size: NA
J: TRBJ2-6
D: TRBD2
DNA: TGTGCCAGCAGTGGACTAGTCTCTGGGGCCAACGTCCTGACTTTC
CDR3: CASSGLVSGANVLTF

V: TRBV28
size: NA
J: TRBJ2-7
D: TRBD1
DNA: TGTGCCAGCAGCCTTGGGACAGGGGGTATTTACGAGCAGTACTTC
CDR3: CASSLGTGGIYEQYF

V: TRBV9
size: few
J: TRBJ1-2
D: TRBD1
DNA: TGTGCCAGCAGCTCCCGAGGGTCGACAGGGGGTTATGGCTACACCTTC
CDR3: CASSSRGSTGGYGYTF

V: TRBV4-1
size: once
J: TRBJ2-7
D: NA
DNA: TGCGCCAGCAGCCTCACGTCGGAGGGGATAACCTACGAGCAGTACTTC
CDR3: CASSLTSEGITYEQYF

V: TRBV13
size: NA
J: TRBJ1-2
D: TRBD1
DNA: TGTGCCAGCAGCACTATCAGGGGGAGCTATGGCTACACCTTC
CDR3: CASSTIRGSYGYTF

V: TRBV6-1
size: NA
J: TRBJ1-5
D: TRBD1
DNA: TGTGCCAGCAGTGATAGGGACAGGGGTGGCAATCAGCCCCAGCATTTT
CDR3: CASSDRDRGGNQPQHF

V: TRBV6-5
size: NA
J: TRBJ2-2
D: TRBD1
DNA: TGTGCCAGCGCCAGGGACAGGGCATTGACCGGGGAGCTGTTTTTT
CDR3: CASARDRALTGELFF

V: TRBV30
size: NA
J: TRBJ2-7
D: TRBD1
DNA: TGTGCCTGGAGCATATCATATGGACAGGGAGAACACGAGCAGTACTTC
CDR3: CAWSISYGQGEHEQYF

V: TRBV27
size: NA
J: TRBJ1-1
D: NA
DNA: TGTGCCAGCAATCCCCTTGGGGGGGATCTGAACACTGAAGCTTTCTTT
CDR3: CASNPLGGDLNTEAFF

V: TRBV24-1
size: few
J: TRBJ2-2
D: TRBD1
DNA: TGTGCCACCAGTGACCCTTCAGGGGGCAGTTACACCGGGGAGCTGTTTTTT
CDR3: CATSDPSGGSYTGELFF

V: TRBV5-5
size: NA
J: TRBJ1-4
D: TRBD1
DNA: TGTGCCAGCAGACGACAGGGGGCGGGTAATGAAAAACTGTTTTTT
CDR3: CASRRQGAGNEKLFF

V: TRBV5-1
size: NA
J: TRBJ1-1
D: NA
DNA: TGCGCCAGCAGCTTGGCTCCGGTTGACACTGAAGCTTTCTTT
CDR3: CASSLAPVDTEAFF

V: TRBV5-4
size: NA
J: TRBJ2-2
D: TRBD2
DNA: TGTGCCAGCAGCCCCGGGACTAGTGGCACCGGGGAGCTGTTTTTT
CDR3: CASSPGTSGTGELFF

V: TRBV5-1
size: NA
J: TRBJ1-4
D: TRBD1
DNA: TGCGCCAGCAGCTGGACAGGGGTAATGAATGAAAAACTGTTTTTT
CDR3: CASSWTGVMNEKLFF

V: TRBV5-1
size: NA
J: TRBJ2-2
D: NA
DNA: TGCGCCAGCAGCTTGGTCGCGGTACGGGTGGACACCGGGGAGCTGTTTTTT
CDR3: CASSLVAVRVDTGELFF

V: TRBV5-6
size: NA
J: TRBJ1-2
D: NA
DNA: TGTGCCAGCAGCCCCGACAGGCGGGATGGCTACACCTTC
CDR3: CASSPDRRDGYTF

V: TRBV5-6
size: NA
J: TRBJ1-1
D: TRBD1
DNA: TGTGCCAGCAGCTTGGTAGGGACAGGACTCACTGAAGCTTTCTTT
CDR3: CASSLVGTGLTEAFF

V: TRBV29-1
size: NA
J: TRBJ2-3
D: NA
DNA: TGCAGCGTCCCGACAGAAAGTACTAGCACAGATACGCAGTATTTT
CDR3: CSVPTESTSTDTQYF

V: TRBV3-1/TRBV3-2
size: NA
J: TRBJ2-7
D: NA
DNA: TGTGCCAGCAGTCGGGACATAACCTACGAGCAGTACTTC
CDR3: CASSRDITYEQYF

V: TRBV6-7
size: NA
J: TRBJ1-5
D: NA
DNA: TGTGCCAGCAGTTACATGGAAACAGGGTCCCTTGTCGTAAGTAGCAATCAGCCCCAGCATTTT
CDR3: CASSYMETGSLVVSSNQPQHF